Listed below are T cell receptor beta chains from one sample, sequenced in a study of blood T cell repertoires in COVID-19. The repertoire was sequenced with immunoSEQ multiplex PCR; TCRdb's copy has only in-frame clones and lacks some. The table includes some 190,000 clones, about 80% detected once. Sequencing used peripheral blood. These receptors were taken from a woman aged 80 or over with COVID-19, enrolled during active disease. CDR3s include the opening cysteine and the closing phenylalanine or tryptophan. The order of the fields is clone size, V gene, CDR3 protein. Clone size appears in some rows only: once, few, many, or a class for an expanded clone.

abundance: -
v_gene: TRBV11-1
CDR3aa: CASSFDRVNTEAFF

abundance: -
v_gene: TRBV3-1/TRBV3-2
CDR3aa: CASSGRQIYEQYF

abundance: -
v_gene: TRBV7-2
CDR3aa: CASSSEGTSGGLYTQYF

abundance: -
v_gene: TRBV7-9
CDR3aa: CASSFLVNTEAFF

abundance: few
v_gene: TRBV19
CDR3aa: CASSIYSSNQGTGAPEAFF

abundance: -
v_gene: TRBV10-3
CDR3aa: CAIRGQGTDTEAFF

abundance: -
v_gene: TRBV7-9
CDR3aa: CATYRGAGGAYNEQFF

abundance: -
v_gene: TRBV19
CDR3aa: CASSRGGYGTEAFF

abundance: once
v_gene: TRBV18
CDR3aa: CASSPTGEVSGYTF

abundance: -
v_gene: TRBV2
CDR3aa: CASTLGRGPNTEAFF

abundance: -
v_gene: TRBV19
CDR3aa: CASSMAGQEAFF

abundance: -
v_gene: TRBV6-1
CDR3aa: CASSEHRGGPKLFF

abundance: -
v_gene: TRBV3-1/TRBV3-2
CDR3aa: CASREQGKANTIYF

abundance: -
v_gene: TRBV12-3/TRBV12-4
CDR3aa: CASQRGNTDTQYF

abundance: -
v_gene: TRBV7-2
CDR3aa: CASSSLAGGSSTDTQYF

abundance: -
v_gene: TRBV3-1/TRBV3-2
CDR3aa: CASSLGTGGPNTEAFF

abundance: -
v_gene: TRBV27
CDR3aa: CASSQGQPESSYEQYF

abundance: -
v_gene: TRBV5-1
CDR3aa: CASSLGQGTTEAFF

abundance: few
v_gene: TRBV4-1
CDR3aa: CASSQGIQGSEKLFF

abundance: -
v_gene: TRBV28
CDR3aa: CASIRDRNYGYTF

abundance: -
v_gene: TRBV7-6
CDR3aa: CASSPLDNEQFF

abundance: -
v_gene: TRBV20-1
CDR3aa: CSASGTGATYEQYF

abundance: -
v_gene: TRBV5-4
CDR3aa: CASRRGLNTEAFF

abundance: -
v_gene: TRBV3-1/TRBV3-2
CDR3aa: CASSQPEAGVKFF

abundance: -
v_gene: TRBV12-3/TRBV12-4
CDR3aa: CASRRDTDRGYTF

abundance: -
v_gene: TRBV5-1
CDR3aa: CASSLVVGGRYGYTF

abundance: -
v_gene: TRBV19
CDR3aa: CASSPRTRGYTF

abundance: once
v_gene: TRBV15
CDR3aa: CATSRRGGRYGYTF

abundance: -
v_gene: TRBV7-2
CDR3aa: CASRGPREQYF

abundance: -
v_gene: TRBV15
CDR3aa: CATSRVASGTPEQFF

abundance: -
v_gene: TRBV19
CDR3aa: CASSISGAGANQPQHF

abundance: few
v_gene: TRBV19
CDR3aa: CASRGGTGDPNYGYTF

abundance: -
v_gene: TRBV6-5
CDR3aa: CASSYGRGAFF

abundance: -
v_gene: TRBV6-5
CDR3aa: CASTQRDRLNTEAFF

abundance: -
v_gene: TRBV19
CDR3aa: CASSVRGSTSGNTIYF

abundance: -
v_gene: TRBV7-6
CDR3aa: CASSLGAGEETQYF

abundance: -
v_gene: TRBV18
CDR3aa: CASSPVRDEQYF

abundance: -
v_gene: TRBV9
CDR3aa: CASSDFSSGTYNEQFF

abundance: -
v_gene: TRBV4-1
CDR3aa: CASSQDLGRSSYEQYF

abundance: -
v_gene: TRBV2
CDR3aa: CASSVTGGRDEKLFF

abundance: -
v_gene: TRBV4-2
CDR3aa: CASSQASGFRAGAPYEQYF

abundance: -
v_gene: TRBV2
CDR3aa: CASSLDYGSYNEQFF

abundance: -
v_gene: TRBV7-2
CDR3aa: CASSLAGGNEQFF

abundance: -
v_gene: TRBV3-1/TRBV3-2
CDR3aa: CASSQNRQGPPLHF

abundance: -
v_gene: TRBV7-3
CDR3aa: CASSLTGPQGQNTEAFF

abundance: -
v_gene: TRBV10-3
CDR3aa: CAISDRGLAEAFF

abundance: -
v_gene: TRBV3-1/TRBV3-2
CDR3aa: CASSQGGYYGYTF